This T cell receptor (beta chain) was captured in a study of blood T cells in healthy people across ages (dated by TCRdb to 2015 to 2017). Context from the whole study: Template switching captured roughly one uniquely barcoded TCR beta cDNA molecule per two T cells in model experiments. Donors of different ages were randomly distributed across sequencing lanes to avoid experimental bias. Four age groups were formed from the donors: young (average roughly 16 years), middle-aged (approximately 41), aged (about 62) and long-lived (about 80). Using deep sequencing normalized with unique cDNA molecular identifiers, the study measured how TCR beta repertoire diversity changes with age. The study analyzed two additional independent replicas of 1 million unique cDNA reads from the same blood draw for two donors, one aged 18 to 30 and one aged 80 or older. General findings and caveats noted by the study authors: Donor CMV infection status was unknown, potentially confounding age-related changes in expanded clonotypes. Conclusive comparison of naive and antigen-experienced compartments was prevented by the profiling of bulk unsorted PBMCs. Compared with the aged group, the long-lived group had more naive CD4+ T cells, fewer expanded clones and increased TCR diversity, a pattern suggesting age selection. Total diversity estimates from one million sequenced T cells were considered lower bounds and underestimates. As age increased, observed TCR beta diversity per million T cells dropped in a roughly linear way, and a significant reduction was already evident by age approximately 40. The percentage of naive T cells measured by flow cytometry correlated strongly with observed TCR beta diversity.

For this clonotype: The antigen it recognizes is unknown. Nothing much larger sits one base from this clone, and base qualities are not available.

Between the V and J ends, shortened by 6 bases and 4 bases respectively, the junction contains 10 bases. The CDR3 covers 13 residues, taking in both the cysteine and the phenylalanine. Only the CDR3 portion is preserved as DNA: 39 bases, with reading frame beginning at the first base. Library creation used 5' RACE. The sequencer was an Illumina HiSeq 2500. A second PCR of about 6 to 11 cycles was run with a J-beta primer mix and a sample-barcoded 5' primer. A unique molecular identifier was introduced onto each TCR beta cDNA molecule by a template-switch 5' adaptor carrying 12 random nucleotides. Each sample yielded at least 2.5 million CDR3-containing paired-end reads. The Mint cDNA synthesis kit, primed by a TRBC-specific oligonucleotide, was used to synthesize first-strand cDNA from all RNA. After uracil-DNA glycosylase treatment, a first 18-cycle PCR used universal primers M1SS and BC2_uni_R on all cDNA. Under the source paper's analysis protocol: Normalization of each sample was performed by random selection of 1 million high-quality reads, each carrying a distinct molecular identifier. Instead of being binned into consensus sequences, reads that shared molecular identifiers were thrown out. CDR3 identification, clonotype clustering and error correction used MiTCR with a Q25 quality threshold and the strictest error-elimination algorithm. A nonparametric unseen species model with Euler transformation was used to estimate lower-bound total TCR beta diversity. Using fastp trimming at Q25 and MiXCR clonotype assembly, TCRdb reanalyzed the public sequencing data and kept in-frame beta chains. Rows are combined by CDR3 protein, so each entry shows the most common genes and DNA. The authors' filters were not applied to this entry. The sample table lists hundreds of thousands of distinct CDR3 sequences, 20% to 25% of them with a count of one. The ten largest make up around 3.4% of the sample.

Systemically healthy Caucasian individuals from Russia, around 38 in total and aged about 6 to 95 years, were included as donors. Roughly 10 milliliters of peripheral blood were collected from each donor into EDTA-treated Vacutainer tubes. Ficoll-Paque density-gradient centrifugation was used to isolate PBMCs, with at least 6.5 million per sample. Trizol reagent was used to extract total RNA from PBMCs, with at least 6 micrograms per sample. For every donor, an aliquot of PBMCs went through flow cytometry to measure the percentages of naive CD45RAhigh/CD27high T cells. Input material: blood. This chain joins TRBV12-3 or TRBV12-4 to TRBJ2-1; the D segment may tentatively be TRBD1 or TRBD2, each giving 5 matched bases. The sequence was collected from a man between 65 and 85 years old in good health. The sequenced DNA is TGTGCCAGCAGCACCGGGGCTTACAATGAGCAGTTCTTC. It translates to CASSTGAYNEQFF.